Only a few counts were recorded for the clone carrying this TCR beta chain. TCRdb passed the 5' RACE reads through MiXCR, listing each CDR3 protein once. In the table there are over 90,000 distinct CDR3 sequences, about 12% of which are singletons. The sample comes from a study of early T cells in non-severe SARS-CoV-2 infection. This CDR3 has 16 residues. Trimming removed 0 bases from V and 3 bases from J; junction bases left unmatched: 4. The germline CDR1 and CDR2 sequences are SGHRS and YFSETQ. The sample consisted of whole blood, taken at baseline. The clonotype originates from an adult who was a healthcare worker with PCR-confirmed SARS-CoV-2 infection or an uninfected control (not recorded which). This chain connects TRBV5-1 to TRBJ1-4, with TRBD1 identical over 8 bases. In DNA, the CDR3 is TGCGCCAGCAGCTTGGCTTTGGGACAGGCTAATGAAAAACTGTTTTTT. It codes for CASSLALGQANEKLFF.